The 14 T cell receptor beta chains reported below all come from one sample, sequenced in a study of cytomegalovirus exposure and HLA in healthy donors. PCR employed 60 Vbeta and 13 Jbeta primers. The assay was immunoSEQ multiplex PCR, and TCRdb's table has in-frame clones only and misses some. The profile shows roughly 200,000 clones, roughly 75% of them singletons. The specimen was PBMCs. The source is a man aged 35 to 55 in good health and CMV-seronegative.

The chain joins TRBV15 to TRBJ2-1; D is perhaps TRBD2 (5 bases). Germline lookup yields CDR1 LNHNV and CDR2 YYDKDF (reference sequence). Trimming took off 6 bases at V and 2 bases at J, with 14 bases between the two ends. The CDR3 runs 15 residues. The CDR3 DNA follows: TGTGCCACCAGGGTCGGGGATGGGGCCTACAATGAGCAGTTCTTC. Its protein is CATRVGDGAYNEQFF.

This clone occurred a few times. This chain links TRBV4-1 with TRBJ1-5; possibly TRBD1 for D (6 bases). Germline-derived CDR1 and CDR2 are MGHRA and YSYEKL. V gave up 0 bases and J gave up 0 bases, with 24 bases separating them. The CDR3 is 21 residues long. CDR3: CASSQDHFGGSDQYSNQPQHF. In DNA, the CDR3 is TGCGCCAGCAGCCAAGATCATTTTGGGGGCTCCGATCAATATAGCAATCAGCCCCAGCATTTT.

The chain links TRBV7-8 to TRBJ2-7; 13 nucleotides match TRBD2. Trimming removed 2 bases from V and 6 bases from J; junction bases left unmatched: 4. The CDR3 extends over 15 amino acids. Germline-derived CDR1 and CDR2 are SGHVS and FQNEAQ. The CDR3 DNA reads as TGTGCCAGCAGCTTATACGGGACTAGCGGGACCGAGCAGTACTTC. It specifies CASSLYGTSGTEQYF.

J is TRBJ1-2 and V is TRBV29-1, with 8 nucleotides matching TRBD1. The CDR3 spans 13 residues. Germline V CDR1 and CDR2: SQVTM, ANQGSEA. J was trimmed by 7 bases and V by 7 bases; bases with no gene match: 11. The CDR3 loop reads CSADTGGGGGYTF. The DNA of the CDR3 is TGCAGCGCAGACACAGGGGGAGGTGGTGGCTACACCTTC.

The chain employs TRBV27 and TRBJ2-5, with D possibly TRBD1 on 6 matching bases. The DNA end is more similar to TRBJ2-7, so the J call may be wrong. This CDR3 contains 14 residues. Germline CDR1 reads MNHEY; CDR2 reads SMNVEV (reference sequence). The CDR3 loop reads CASSLRGSPYEQYF. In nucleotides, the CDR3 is TGTGCCAGCAGCCTCAGGGGATCGCCCTACGAGCAGTACTTC.

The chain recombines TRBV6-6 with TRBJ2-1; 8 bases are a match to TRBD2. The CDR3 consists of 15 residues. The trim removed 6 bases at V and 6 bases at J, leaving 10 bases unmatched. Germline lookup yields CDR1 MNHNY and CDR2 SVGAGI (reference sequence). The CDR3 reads CASSPSRAGGNEQFF. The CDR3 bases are TGTGCCAGCAGCCCATCGAGGGCGGGAGGCAATGAGCAGTTCTTC.

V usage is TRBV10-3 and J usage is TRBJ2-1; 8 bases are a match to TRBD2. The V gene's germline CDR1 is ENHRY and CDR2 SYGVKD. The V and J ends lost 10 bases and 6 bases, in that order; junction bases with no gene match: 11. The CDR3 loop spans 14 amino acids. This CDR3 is CATQRGGIFNEQFF. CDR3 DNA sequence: TGTGCCACACAACGGGGGGGCATTTTCAATGAGCAGTTCTTC.

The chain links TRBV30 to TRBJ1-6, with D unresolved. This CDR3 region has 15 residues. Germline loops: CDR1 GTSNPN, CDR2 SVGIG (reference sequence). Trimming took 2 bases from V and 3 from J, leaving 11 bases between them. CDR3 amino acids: CAWSPGTSYNSPLHF. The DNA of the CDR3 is TGTGCCTGGAGTCCAGGAACAAGCTATAATTCACCCCTCCACTTT.

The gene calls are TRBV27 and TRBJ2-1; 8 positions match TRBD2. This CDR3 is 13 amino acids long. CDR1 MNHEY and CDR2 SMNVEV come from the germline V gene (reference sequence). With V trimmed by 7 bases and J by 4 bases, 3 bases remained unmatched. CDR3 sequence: CASTQREYNEQFF. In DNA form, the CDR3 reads TGTGCCAGCACCCAGCGGGAGTACAATGAGCAGTTCTTC.

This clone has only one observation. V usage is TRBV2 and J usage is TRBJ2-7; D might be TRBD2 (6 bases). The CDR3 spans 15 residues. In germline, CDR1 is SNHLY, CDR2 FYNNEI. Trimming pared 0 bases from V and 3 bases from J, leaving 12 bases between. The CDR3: CASSEASGGGYEQYF. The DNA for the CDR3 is TGTGCCAGCAGTGAAGCTAGCGGAGGAGGCTACGAGCAGTACTTC.

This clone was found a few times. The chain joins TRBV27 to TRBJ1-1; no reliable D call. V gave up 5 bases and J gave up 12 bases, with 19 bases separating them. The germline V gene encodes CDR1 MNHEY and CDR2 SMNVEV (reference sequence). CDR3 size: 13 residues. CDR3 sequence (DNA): TGTGCCAGCAGTCTCCGACCCGAGCGGCGTTCTTTCTTT. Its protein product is CASSLRPERRSFF.

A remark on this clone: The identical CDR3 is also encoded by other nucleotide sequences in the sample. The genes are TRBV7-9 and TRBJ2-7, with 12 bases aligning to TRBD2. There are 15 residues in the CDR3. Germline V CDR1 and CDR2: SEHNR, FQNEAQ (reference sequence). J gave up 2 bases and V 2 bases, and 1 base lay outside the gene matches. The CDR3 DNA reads TGTGCCAGCAGCTTAAGACTAGCGGGGGCCTACGAGCAGTACTTC. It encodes CASSLRLAGAYEQYF.

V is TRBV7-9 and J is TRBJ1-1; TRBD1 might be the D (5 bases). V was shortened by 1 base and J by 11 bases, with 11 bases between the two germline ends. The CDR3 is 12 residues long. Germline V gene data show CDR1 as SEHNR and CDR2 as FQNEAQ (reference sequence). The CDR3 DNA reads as TGTGCCAGCAGCTTAGATGGGGGAGGTGCTTTCTTT. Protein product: CASSLDGGGAFF. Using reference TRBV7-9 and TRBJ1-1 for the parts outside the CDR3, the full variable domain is DTGVSQNPRHKITKRGQNVTFRCDPISEHNRLYWYRQTLGQGPEFLTYFQNEAQLEKSRLLSDRFSAERPKGSFSTLEIQRTEQGDSAMYLCASSLDGGGAFFGQGTRLTVV.

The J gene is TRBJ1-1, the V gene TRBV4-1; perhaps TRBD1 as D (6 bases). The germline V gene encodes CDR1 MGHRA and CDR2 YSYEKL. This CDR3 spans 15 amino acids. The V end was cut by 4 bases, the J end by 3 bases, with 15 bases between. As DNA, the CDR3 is TGCGCCAGCAGCCTCCAGGAGGGGGGGCACACTGAAGCTTTCTTT. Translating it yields CASSLQEGGHTEAFF.